A selection of T cell receptor beta chains follows, all from one sample in a study of beta chain features in type 1 diabetes. The protocol was immunoSEQ multiplex PCR, while the TCRdb copy is restricted to in-frame clones and leaves out a portion. The sample yields about 340,000 clones, roughly 13% seen once. Sequencing was performed on naive CD4+ T cells from blood. All receptors come from a young woman with type 1 diabetes. Each CDR3 is given with its conserved first and last residue. The D gene is left open where the match is weak. A clone size is listed for some rows: how often the clone was seen (once, few, many), or a class if it is expanded.

cdr3_aa: CASSGLAGGGPQFF
cdr3_nt: TGTGCCAGTAGTGGCCTAGCGGGAGGCGGCCCCCAGTTCTTC
v_call: TRBV19
j_call: TRBJ2-1
clone_size: .
cdr3_length: 14
d_call: TRBD2

cdr3_aa: CASGPRGFDEQYF
cdr3_nt: TGCGCCAGCGGGCCAAGGGGTTTCGACGAGCAGTACTTC
v_call: TRBV5-1
j_call: TRBJ2-7
clone_size: few
cdr3_length: 13
d_call: .

cdr3_aa: CASSLRGQSSDTQYF
cdr3_nt: TGTGCCAGCAGCCTGCGGGGCCAAAGCTCAGATACGCAGTATTTT
v_call: TRBV28
j_call: TRBJ2-3
clone_size: .
cdr3_length: 15
d_call: .

cdr3_aa: CASSMETGSYGYTF
cdr3_nt: TGTGCCAGCAGTATGGAGACAGGGTCCTATGGCTACACCTTC
v_call: TRBV2
j_call: TRBJ1-2
clone_size: .
cdr3_length: 14
d_call: TRBD1

cdr3_aa: CSVAPGETQYF
cdr3_nt: TGCAGCGTTGCCCCGGGGGAGACCCAGTACTTC
v_call: TRBV29-1
j_call: TRBJ2-5
clone_size: many
cdr3_length: 11
d_call: .

cdr3_aa: CASRLGATITDTQYF
cdr3_nt: TGCGCCAGCAGGCTTGGGGCCACAATCACAGATACGCAGTATTTT
v_call: TRBV5-1
j_call: TRBJ2-3
clone_size: .
cdr3_length: 15
d_call: .

cdr3_aa: CASSILGTSGDNEQFF
cdr3_nt: TGTGCCAGTAGTATCCTAGGGACTAGCGGAGACAATGAGCAGTTCTTC
v_call: TRBV19
j_call: TRBJ2-1
clone_size: few
cdr3_length: 16
d_call: TRBD2

cdr3_aa: CASSLGTSGSKNTGELFF
cdr3_nt: TGTGCCAGCAGCCTCGGGACTAGCGGGAGTAAAAACACCGGGGAGCTGTTTTTT
v_call: TRBV4-2
j_call: TRBJ2-2
clone_size: .
cdr3_length: 18
d_call: TRBD2

cdr3_aa: CAWSGAGGFTDTQYF
cdr3_nt: TGTGCCTGGAGTGGGGCGGGAGGGTTCACAGATACGCAGTATTTT
v_call: TRBV30
j_call: TRBJ2-3
clone_size: .
cdr3_length: 15
d_call: TRBD2

cdr3_aa: CAWRPPGLMNEKLFF
cdr3_nt: TGTGCCTGGAGACCACCGGGACTGATGAATGAAAAACTGTTTTTT
v_call: TRBV30
j_call: TRBJ1-4
clone_size: .
cdr3_length: 15
d_call: .

cdr3_aa: CASSGQGVASSYEQYF
cdr3_nt: TGTGCCAGCAGTGGACAGGGGGTTGCTAGCTCCTACGAGCAGTACTTC
v_call: TRBV28
j_call: TRBJ2-7
clone_size: few
cdr3_length: 16
d_call: TRBD1

cdr3_aa: CATSRSIPGLSDEQYF
cdr3_nt: TGTGCCACCAGCAGATCGATCCCGGGACTGTCCGACGAGCAGTACTTC
v_call: TRBV15
j_call: TRBJ2-7
clone_size: .
cdr3_length: 16
d_call: .

cdr3_aa: CAWSRGQGIYEQYF
cdr3_nt: TGTGCCTGGAGTCGGGGACAGGGAATCTACGAGCAGTACTTC
v_call: TRBV30
j_call: TRBJ2-7
clone_size: .
cdr3_length: 14
d_call: TRBD1

cdr3_aa: CASSQGTGGGNTIYF
cdr3_nt: TGCGCCAGCAGCCAAGGAACAGGGGGCGGAAACACCATATATTTT
v_call: TRBV4-3
j_call: TRBJ1-3
clone_size: .
cdr3_length: 15
d_call: TRBD1

cdr3_aa: CSVGQANNEQFF
cdr3_nt: TGCAGCGTCGGACAGGCGAACAATGAGCAGTTCTTC
v_call: TRBV29-1
j_call: TRBJ2-1
clone_size: few
cdr3_length: 12
d_call: TRBD1

cdr3_aa: CASRTGTGYSYEQYF
cdr3_nt: TGTGCCAGCCGCACCGGGACAGGGTATTCCTACGAGCAGTACTTC
v_call: TRBV18
j_call: TRBJ2-7
clone_size: few
cdr3_length: 15
d_call: TRBD1

cdr3_aa: CAWSVAGAAMGTQYF
cdr3_nt: TGTGCCTGGAGTGTGGCGGGTGCGGCCATGGGGACCCAGTACTTC
v_call: TRBV30
j_call: TRBJ2-5
clone_size: .
cdr3_length: 15
d_call: .

cdr3_aa: CASSSGLAGGTDTQYF
cdr3_nt: TGTGCCAGCAGCTCGGGACTAGCGGGAGGCACAGATACGCAGTATTTT
v_call: TRBV7-2
j_call: TRBJ2-3
clone_size: .
cdr3_length: 16
d_call: TRBD2

cdr3_aa: CASSLTDTQYF
cdr3_nt: TGTGCCAGCAGCCTAACAGATACGCAGTATTTT
v_call: TRBV11-2
j_call: TRBJ2-3
clone_size: few
cdr3_length: 11
d_call: .

cdr3_aa: CASSSHPLYEQYF
cdr3_nt: TGTGCCAGCAGCTCCCACCCCCTATACGAGCAGTACTTC
v_call: TRBV7-6
j_call: TRBJ2-7
clone_size: .
cdr3_length: 13
d_call: .

cdr3_aa: CAWSNIRTASEQYF
cdr3_nt: TGTGCCTGGAGCAATATCCGGACAGCTTCGGAGCAGTACTTC
v_call: TRBV30
j_call: TRBJ2-7
clone_size: .
cdr3_length: 14
d_call: .

cdr3_aa: CASSPPHRGESYGYTF
cdr3_nt: TGTGCCAGTAGTCCTCCGCACAGGGGGGAGAGCTATGGCTACACCTTC
v_call: TRBV19
j_call: TRBJ1-2
clone_size: few
cdr3_length: 16
d_call: TRBD1

cdr3_aa: CASSPAAYNEQFF
cdr3_nt: TGTGCCAGCAGCCCTGCGGCCTACAATGAGCAGTTCTTC
v_call: TRBV4-2
j_call: TRBJ2-1
clone_size: .
cdr3_length: 13
d_call: .

cdr3_aa: CASSSGLAGGGGPETQYF
cdr3_nt: TGTGCCAGCAGCTCCGGACTAGCGGGGGGTGGGGGGCCAGAGACCCAGTACTTC
v_call: TRBV7-2
j_call: TRBJ2-5
clone_size: .
cdr3_length: 18
d_call: TRBD2

cdr3_aa: CAWSGGLEDTQYF
cdr3_nt: TGTGCCTGGAGTGGCGGACTAGAAGATACGCAGTATTTT
v_call: TRBV30
j_call: TRBJ2-3
clone_size: few
cdr3_length: 13
d_call: TRBD2

cdr3_aa: CASSFFNQPQHF
cdr3_nt: TGTGCCAGCAGCTTCTTTAATCAGCCCCAGCATTTT
v_call: TRBV7-2
j_call: TRBJ1-5
clone_size: few
cdr3_length: 12
d_call: .

cdr3_aa: CASSADGTNDNEQFF
cdr3_nt: TGTGCCAGCAGCGCCGACGGGACTAATGACAATGAGCAGTTCTTC
v_call: TRBV9
j_call: TRBJ2-1
clone_size: few
cdr3_length: 15
d_call: TRBD2

cdr3_aa: CAVRGYGGYTF
cdr3_nt: TGTGCCGTCAGGGGGTATGGTGGCTACACCTTC
v_call: TRBV30
j_call: TRBJ1-2
clone_size: .
cdr3_length: 11
d_call: TRBD1

cdr3_aa: CASSLLQGPSYNEQFF
cdr3_nt: TGTGCCAGCAGCTTACTTCAGGGCCCATCCTACAATGAGCAGTTCTTC
v_call: TRBV11-2
j_call: TRBJ2-1
clone_size: .
cdr3_length: 16
d_call: .

cdr3_aa: CASSPTVGQRNYEQYF
cdr3_nt: TGTGCCAGCAGCCCAACGGTCGGACAAAGAAATTACGAGCAGTACTTC
v_call: TRBV9
j_call: TRBJ2-7
clone_size: .
cdr3_length: 16
d_call: .

cdr3_aa: CASTSTGYGYTF
cdr3_nt: TGTGCCAGCACCTCGACAGGGTATGGCTACACCTTC
v_call: TRBV9
j_call: TRBJ1-2
clone_size: few
cdr3_length: 12
d_call: TRBD1

cdr3_aa: CAWSVSNTGELFF
cdr3_nt: TGTGCCTGGAGTGTCTCGAACACCGGGGAGCTGTTTTTT
v_call: TRBV30
j_call: TRBJ2-2
clone_size: few
cdr3_length: 13
d_call: .

cdr3_aa: CASSGGVVDTQYF
cdr3_nt: TGTGCCAGCAGTGGGGGGGTAGTGGATACGCAGTATTTT
v_call: TRBV2
j_call: TRBJ2-3
clone_size: few
cdr3_length: 13
d_call: .

cdr3_aa: CASSRGLAGGTHEQYF
cdr3_nt: TGTGCCAGCAGCCGCGGACTAGCGGGAGGGACCCACGAGCAGTACTTC
v_call: TRBV7-9
j_call: TRBJ2-7
clone_size: .
cdr3_length: 16
d_call: TRBD2

cdr3_aa: CAWSPSGGNQPQHF
cdr3_nt: TGTGCCTGGAGTCCCTCCGGGGGGAATCAGCCCCAGCATTTT
v_call: TRBV30
j_call: TRBJ1-5
clone_size: .
cdr3_length: 14
d_call: .

cdr3_aa: CASSLGATRSYNEQFF
cdr3_nt: TGTGCCAGCAGCTTAGGGGCTACTCGCTCCTACAATGAGCAGTTCTTC
v_call: TRBV11-2
j_call: TRBJ2-1
clone_size: few
cdr3_length: 16
d_call: .

cdr3_aa: CSVGRGRNTGELFF
cdr3_nt: TGCAGCGTTGGGCGGGGGAGGAACACCGGGGAGCTGTTTTTT
v_call: TRBV29-1
j_call: TRBJ2-2
clone_size: few
cdr3_length: 14
d_call: TRBD2

cdr3_aa: CASSFTGGQMQFF
cdr3_nt: TGTGCCAGCAGCTTTACAGGGGGACAGATGCAGTTCTTC
v_call: TRBV5-6
j_call: TRBJ2-1
clone_size: few
cdr3_length: 13
d_call: TRBD1

cdr3_aa: CASSLEAGLSLTREQYF
cdr3_nt: TGTGCCAGCAGCTTAGAGGCAGGGTTAAGTCTGACTCGCGAGCAGTACTTC
v_call: TRBV7-9
j_call: TRBJ2-7
clone_size: few
cdr3_length: 17
d_call: .

cdr3_aa: CAFDRGQNQPQHF
cdr3_nt: TGTGCCTTCGACAGGGGGCAGAATCAGCCCCAGCATTTT
v_call: TRBV30
j_call: TRBJ1-5
clone_size: few
cdr3_length: 13
d_call: TRBD1

cdr3_aa: CASARAGVQNTEAFF
cdr3_nt: TGTGCCAGCGCCCGGGCAGGGGTGCAGAACACTGAAGCTTTCTTT
v_call: TRBV18
j_call: TRBJ1-1
clone_size: .
cdr3_length: 15
d_call: .

cdr3_aa: CASSIRSRGSYEQYF
cdr3_nt: TGTGCCAGTAGTATTCGGTCTCGCGGATCCTACGAGCAGTACTTC
v_call: TRBV19
j_call: TRBJ2-7
clone_size: .
cdr3_length: 15
d_call: .

cdr3_aa: CASSDGDTGELFF
cdr3_nt: TGCGCCAGCAGCGATGGAGACACCGGGGAGCTGTTTTTT
v_call: TRBV5-1
j_call: TRBJ2-2
clone_size: few
cdr3_length: 13
d_call: .

cdr3_aa: CAWTRKAGLADNEQFF
cdr3_nt: TGTGCCTGGACACGGAAAGCGGGACTAGCGGACAATGAGCAGTTCTTC
v_call: TRBV30
j_call: TRBJ2-1
clone_size: .
cdr3_length: 16
d_call: TRBD2

cdr3_aa: CASSLALAGEETQYF
cdr3_nt: TGTGCCAGCAGCTTGGCGTTAGCGGGAGAGGAGACCCAGTACTTC
v_call: TRBV5-4
j_call: TRBJ2-5
clone_size: .
cdr3_length: 15
d_call: TRBD2

cdr3_aa: CASSLQGLAYTGELFF
cdr3_nt: TGTGCCAGCAGCTTGCAAGGACTAGCATACACCGGGGAGCTGTTTTTT
v_call: TRBV5-4
j_call: TRBJ2-2
clone_size: .
cdr3_length: 16
d_call: TRBD2

cdr3_aa: CASSPLSTDTQYF
cdr3_nt: TGTGCCAGCAGCCCCCTAAGTACAGATACGCAGTATTTT
v_call: TRBV7-2
j_call: TRBJ2-3
clone_size: few
cdr3_length: 13
d_call: .

cdr3_aa: CASRARGWEFF
cdr3_nt: TGTGCCAGCAGGGCTAGGGGGTGGGAGTTCTTC
v_call: TRBV6-1
j_call: TRBJ2-1
clone_size: .
cdr3_length: 11
d_call: .

cdr3_aa: CASSAGGLGRTEAFF
cdr3_nt: TGTGCCAGCAGCGCGGGCGGACTAGGGAGAACTGAAGCTTTCTTT
v_call: TRBV9
j_call: TRBJ1-1
clone_size: .
cdr3_length: 15
d_call: .

cdr3_aa: CASTELAGGTDTQYF
cdr3_nt: TGTGCCAGCACCGAACTAGCGGGGGGCACAGATACGCAGTATTTT
v_call: TRBV5-4
j_call: TRBJ2-3
clone_size: few
cdr3_length: 15
d_call: TRBD2

cdr3_aa: CASSTPNTEAFF
cdr3_nt: TGTGCCAGCAGCACACCGAACACTGAAGCTTTCTTT
v_call: TRBV9
j_call: TRBJ1-1
clone_size: few
cdr3_length: 12
d_call: .

cdr3_aa: CASTLLQAGGADTQYF
cdr3_nt: TGTGCCAGCACTTTGCTCCAGGCGGGAGGTGCAGATACGCAGTATTTT
v_call: TRBV11-2
j_call: TRBJ2-3
clone_size: .
cdr3_length: 16
d_call: TRBD2

cdr3_aa: CASRSGQEVTGELFF
cdr3_nt: TGTGCCAGTAGGTCGGGACAGGAGGTGACCGGGGAGCTGTTTTTT
v_call: TRBV19
j_call: TRBJ2-2
clone_size: few
cdr3_length: 15
d_call: TRBD1

cdr3_aa: CASSSTGGGYGYTF
cdr3_nt: TGTGCCAGCTCATCGACAGGGGGCGGTTATGGCTACACCTTC
v_call: TRBV18
j_call: TRBJ1-2
clone_size: few
cdr3_length: 14
d_call: TRBD1